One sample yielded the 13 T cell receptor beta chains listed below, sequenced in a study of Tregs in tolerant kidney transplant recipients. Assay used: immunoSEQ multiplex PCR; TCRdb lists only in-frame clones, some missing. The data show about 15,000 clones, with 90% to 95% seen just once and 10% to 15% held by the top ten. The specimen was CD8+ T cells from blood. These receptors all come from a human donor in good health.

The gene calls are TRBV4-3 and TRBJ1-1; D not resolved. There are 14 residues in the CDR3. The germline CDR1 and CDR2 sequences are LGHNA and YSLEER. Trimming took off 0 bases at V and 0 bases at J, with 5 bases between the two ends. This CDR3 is CASSQDMVNTEAFF. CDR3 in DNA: TGCGCCAGCAGCCAAGATATGGTGAACACTGAAGCTTTCTTT.

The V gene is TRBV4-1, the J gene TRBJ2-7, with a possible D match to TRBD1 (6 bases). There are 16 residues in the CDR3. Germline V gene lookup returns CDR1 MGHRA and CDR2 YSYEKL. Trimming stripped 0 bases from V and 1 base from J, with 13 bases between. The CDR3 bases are TGCGCCAGCAGCCAAGACTGGATGGACAGATCCTACGAGCAGTACTTC. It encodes CASSQDWMDRSYEQYF.

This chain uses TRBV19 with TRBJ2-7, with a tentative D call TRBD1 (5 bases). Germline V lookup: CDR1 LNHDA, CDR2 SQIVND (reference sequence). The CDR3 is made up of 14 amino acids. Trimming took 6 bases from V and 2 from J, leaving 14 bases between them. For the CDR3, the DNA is TGTGCCAGTAGGTTAGGGGTGGGGACCTACGAGCAGTACTTC. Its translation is CASRLGVGTYEQYF.

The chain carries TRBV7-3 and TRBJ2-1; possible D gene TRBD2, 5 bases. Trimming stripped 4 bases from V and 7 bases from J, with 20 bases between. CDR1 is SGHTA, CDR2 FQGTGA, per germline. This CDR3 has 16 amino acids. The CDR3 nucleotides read TGTGCCAGCAGCTCTTTCGGGGATCGTGGTGAAAATGAGCAGTTCTTC. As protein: CASSSFGDRGENEQFF.

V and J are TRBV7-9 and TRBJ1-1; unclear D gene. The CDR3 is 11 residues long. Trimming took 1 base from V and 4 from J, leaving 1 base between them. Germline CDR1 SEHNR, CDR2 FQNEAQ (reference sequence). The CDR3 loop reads CASSLVTEAFF. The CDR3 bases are TGTGCCAGCAGCTTAGTCACTGAAGCTTTCTTT.

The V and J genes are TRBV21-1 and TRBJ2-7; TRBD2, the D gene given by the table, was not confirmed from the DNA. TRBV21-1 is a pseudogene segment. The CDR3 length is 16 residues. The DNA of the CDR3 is TGTGCCAGCAGCTTTAGTGGGCACGGAGGCTCCTACGAGCAGTACTTC. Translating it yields CASSFSGHGGSYEQYF.

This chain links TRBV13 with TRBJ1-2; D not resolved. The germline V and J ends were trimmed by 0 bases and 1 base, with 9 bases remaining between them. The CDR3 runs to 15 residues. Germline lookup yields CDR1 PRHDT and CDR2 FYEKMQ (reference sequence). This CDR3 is CASSLGGRNNYGYTF. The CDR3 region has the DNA TGTGCCAGCAGCTTAGGCGGAAGAAATAACTATGGCTACACCTTC.

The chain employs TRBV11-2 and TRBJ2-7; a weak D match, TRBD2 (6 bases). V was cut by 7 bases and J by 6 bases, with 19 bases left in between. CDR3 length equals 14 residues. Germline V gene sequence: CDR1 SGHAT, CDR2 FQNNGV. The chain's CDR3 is CASTPGSGAGEQYF. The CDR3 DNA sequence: TGTGCCAGCACTCCCGGGTCGGGAGCAGGCGAGCAGTACTTC.

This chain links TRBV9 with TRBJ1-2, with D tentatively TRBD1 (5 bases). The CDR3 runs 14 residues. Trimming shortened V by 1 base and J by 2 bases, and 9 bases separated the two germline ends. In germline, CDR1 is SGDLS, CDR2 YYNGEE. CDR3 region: CASSVSEGNYGYTF. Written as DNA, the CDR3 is TGTGCCAGCAGCGTATCCGAGGGGAACTATGGCTACACCTTC.

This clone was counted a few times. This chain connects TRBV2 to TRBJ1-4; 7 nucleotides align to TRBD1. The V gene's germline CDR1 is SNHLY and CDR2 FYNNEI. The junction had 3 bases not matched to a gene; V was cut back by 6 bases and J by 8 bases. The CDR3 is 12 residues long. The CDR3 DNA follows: TGTGCCAGCAGAGGACAGGAAGAAAAACTGTTTTTT. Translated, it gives CASRGQEEKLFF.

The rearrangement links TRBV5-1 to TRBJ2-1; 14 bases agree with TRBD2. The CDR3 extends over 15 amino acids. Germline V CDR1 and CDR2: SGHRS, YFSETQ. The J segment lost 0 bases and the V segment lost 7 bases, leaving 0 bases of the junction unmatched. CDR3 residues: CASGLAGGSYNEQFF. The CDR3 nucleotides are TGCGCCAGCGGACTAGCGGGAGGCTCCTACAATGAGCAGTTCTTC.

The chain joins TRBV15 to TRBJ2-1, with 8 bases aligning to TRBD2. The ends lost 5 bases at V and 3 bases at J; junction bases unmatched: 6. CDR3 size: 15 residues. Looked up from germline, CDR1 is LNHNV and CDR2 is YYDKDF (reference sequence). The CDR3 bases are TGTGCCACCAGCGAACGGGAGGGAAACTACAATGAGCAGTTCTTC. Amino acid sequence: CATSEREGNYNEQFF.

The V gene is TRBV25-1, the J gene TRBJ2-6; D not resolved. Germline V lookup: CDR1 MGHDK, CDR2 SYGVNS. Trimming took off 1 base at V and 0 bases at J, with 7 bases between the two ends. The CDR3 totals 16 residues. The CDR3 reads CASSELYGSGANVLTF. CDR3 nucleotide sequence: TGTGCCAGCAGTGAATTATACGGCTCTGGGGCCAACGTCCTGACTTTC.